This TCR beta chain was recorded in a study of T-cell memory formation after mild COVID-19 (dated by TCRdb to about 2021). In the study overall: Most TCR sequence clusters were specific to one of the two donors. In two donors, T-cell clones that expanded and contracted after mild COVID-19 were tracked by sequencing TCRalpha and TCRbeta repertoires over time. Two young, previously healthy adult volunteers made up the cohort, one male and one female. Results and caveats for the whole study, not just this receptor: Some responding clones were found in pre-infection memory, which suggests that pre-existing cross-reactive memory T cells took part in the SARS-CoV-2 response. Balanced CD4/CD8 phenotypes were observed for clones contracting from day 15 to 85, whereas a bias towards CD4+ was observed for a second wave of clones expanding from day 15 to 37. SARS-CoV-2 specificity was not confirmed for the second-wave clones peaking on day 37. Contracting CD4+ clones appeared mostly in the CM and EM memory subsets, whereas CD8+ clones were enriched in EMRA. The study covered only two mild cases, and larger cohorts including severe cases with pre-infection samples were considered necessary.

The CDR3 contains 16 residues, cysteine and phenylalanine counted. This entry keeps only the CDR3 DNA: 48 bases, framed from base 1. V is reduced by 0 bases and J by 6 bases, leaving a spacing of 15 bases between them. From the germline V gene, CDR1 is SGHNT and CDR2 is YENEEA. Sequenced using an Illumina NovaSeq 6000. TCRalpha and TCRbeta cDNA libraries were constructed by 5'RACE with constant-segment primers, with sample barcodes and unique molecular identifiers being introduced. RNA was extracted from every sample with Trizol reagent. Libraries were amplified in two PCR steps, with a second sample barcode and Illumina TruSeq adapters added in the second step. Libraries were sequenced on an Illumina NovaSeq with 2 x 150 bp paired-end reads. As for how the authors treated the data: Reads were demultiplexed and collapsed into UMI-guided consensus sequences with migec v1.2.7. With mixcr v2.1.11, UMI consensuses were aligned to TRA and TRB V and J templates and assembled into clonotypes. Clonotypes were classified as expanded or contracted when called significant by both edgeR and NoisET, with noise models trained on biological replicates. For edgeR calls, a false discovery rate-adjusted p below 0.01 and a log2 fold-change threshold of 1 were applied. PCA with hierarchical clustering of max-normalized trajectories of the 1000 most abundant clonotypes was used as exploratory dynamics analysis. Each responding clone was given a CD4 or CD8 phenotype based on the CD4+ and CD8+ repertoires, which had been sequenced separately. TCRdb trimmed the raw reads at Q25, called clones with MiXCR and kept productive beta chains. Rows with one shared CDR3 protein collapse into an entry with the most common genes and DNA. In this record, the V and J calls reflect TCRdb's handling and not the investigators' own analysis. This sample is represented by over 450,000 distinct CDR3 sequences; roughly 21% of them were singletons. Roughly an eighth of the sample belongs to the ten largest clones.

To note about this clonotype: The target of this receptor is not known. One base away there is no much larger clone; base qualities are not given.

PBMCs were isolated by Ficoll-Paque density gradient centrifugation. Rearrangement joined TRBV11-3 to TRBJ2-1; the D call is possibly TRBD1 or TRBD2, each sharing 5 bases. The receptor comes from an adult woman who had mild COVID-19 (a few samples of this study predate the infection). The sample titles of this study are shuffled in the database, so cell type and time point are left out; the donor was told from shared clones. The sample was PBMCs or a T cell subset sorted from them (not recorded which). The CDR3 reads as follows: CASSLDSRAGLNEQFF. The DNA reads as follows: TGTGCCAGCAGCTTAGATTCGCGGGCAGGGCTCAATGAGCAGTTCTTC.